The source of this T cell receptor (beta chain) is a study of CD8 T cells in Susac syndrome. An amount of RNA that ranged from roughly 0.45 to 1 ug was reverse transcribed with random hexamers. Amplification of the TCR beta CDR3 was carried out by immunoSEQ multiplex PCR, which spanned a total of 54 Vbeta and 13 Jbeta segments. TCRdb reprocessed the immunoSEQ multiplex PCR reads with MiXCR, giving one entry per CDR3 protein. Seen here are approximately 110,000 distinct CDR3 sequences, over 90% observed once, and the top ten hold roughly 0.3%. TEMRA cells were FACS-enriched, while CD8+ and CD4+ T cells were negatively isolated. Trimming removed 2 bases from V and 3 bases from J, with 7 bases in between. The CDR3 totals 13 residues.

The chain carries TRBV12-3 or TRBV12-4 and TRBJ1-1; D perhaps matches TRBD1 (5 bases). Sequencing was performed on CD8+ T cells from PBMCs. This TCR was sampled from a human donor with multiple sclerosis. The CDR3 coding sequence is TGTGCCAGCAGTTTATCAGGGCACACTGAAGCTTTCTTT. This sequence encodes CASSLSGHTEAFF.